This TCR beta chain was sequenced for a study of control samples from healthy donors and cancer patients. The V end lost 0 bases, the J end lost 4 bases, and 12 bases lay between the germline ends. The CDR3 totals 15 residues. The germline CDR1 and CDR2 sequences are LGHDT and YNNKEL (reference sequence). Sequencing used immunoSEQ multiplex PCR; TCRdb keeps in-frame clones, though not all of them. This listing includes under 200,000 clones. V gene TRBV3-1 (or the pseudogene TRBV3-2) combines with J gene TRBJ1-2, with D tentatively TRBD1 (5 bases). Sequencing was carried out using blood. The clonotype originates from a woman aged 25 to 39 in good health. The CDR3 loop is CASSQDYQGSYGYTF. In DNA form, the CDR3 reads TGTGCCAGCAGCCAAGATTACCAGGGTTCCTATGGCTACACCTTC.